The 20 T cell receptor beta chains listed next were all sequenced from one sample in a study of cytomegalovirus exposure and HLA in healthy donors. Both 60 Vbeta primers and 13 Jbeta primers went into the PCR. Only in-frame clones appear in the TCRdb table, and some are missing; sequencing was by immunoSEQ multiplex PCR. The sample holds about 93,000 clones; roughly 79% are singletons and the top ten take approximately 0.56%. The sample was PBMCs. These receptors all come from a man younger than 45 in good health and CMV-seronegative.

This clone was detected only once. The chain recombines TRBV5-1 with TRBJ2-5; 10 nucleotides agree with TRBD1. The CDR3 loop spans 15 amino acids. The V gene end was trimmed by 0 bases and the J gene end by 3 bases; junction bases not matched to a gene: 2. The germline V gene has CDR1 SGHRS and CDR2 YFSETQ. The CDR3 bases are TGCGCCAGCAGCTTGGCCGGGACAGGGGAAGAGACCCAGTACTTC. Amino acids: CASSLAGTGEETQYF.

V is TRBV9 and J is TRBJ1-2; D is uncertain. CDR1 is SGDLS, CDR2 YYNGEE, per germline. With 7 bases removed from V and 3 bases from J, the gap between germline ends came to 16 bases. The CDR3 extends over 14 amino acids. The CDR3 sequence: CASRWQDGDYGYTF. CDR3 DNA sequence: TGTGCCAGCCGGTGGCAGGATGGCGACTATGGCTACACCTTC.

The chain couples TRBV6-6 to TRBJ2-5; a weak D match, TRBD2 (5 bases). The germline gives CDR1 MNHNY, CDR2 SVGAGI (reference sequence). The CDR3 totals 12 residues. Between the trimmed V and J ends, which lost 6 bases and 5 bases, there was a span of 10 bases. CDR3 region: CASSLRRETQYF. The CDR3 DNA reads TGTGCCAGCAGCTTGCGGAGGGAGACCCAGTACTTC.

The chain is built from TRBV7-2 and TRBJ2-3; D is unclear. The germline CDR1 and CDR2 sequences are SGHTA and FQGNSA. Trimming pared 5 bases from V and 1 base from J, leaving 7 bases between. The length of the CDR3 is 13 residues. In DNA form, the CDR3 reads TGTGCCAGCAGCCCCCCGGGCACAGATACGCAGTATTTT. Protein sequence: CASSPPGTDTQYF.

This clone was seen just once. The V call is TRBV27, the J call TRBJ1-2; 8 bases map to TRBD1. V shed 5 bases, J shed 8 bases, and the junction held 7 bases outside the gene matches. Germline V gene sequence: CDR1 MNHEY, CDR2 SMNVEV (reference sequence). This CDR3 spans 13 amino acids. The CDR3 protein is CASSLDRASGYTF. The CDR3 nucleotides read TGTGCCAGCAGTCTGGACAGGGCGAGCGGCTACACCTTC.

This chain links TRBV5-4 with TRBJ2-2; 7 bases agree with TRBD1. Germline-derived CDR1 and CDR2 are SGHNT and YYREEE (reference sequence). The CDR3 has 14 amino acids. Losses at the gene ends were 4 bases for V and 3 bases for J; bases not matched to a gene: 3. The CDR3 DNA reads as TGTGCCAGCAGCGGGGGACAGCACACCGGGGAGCTGTTTTTT. It yields the protein CASSGGQHTGELFF.

The genes are TRBV7-2 and TRBJ2-4; the match to TRBD1 covers 8 bases. Per germline, CDR1 SGHTA and CDR2 FQGNSA. The trim removed 2 bases at V and 0 bases at J, leaving 6 bases unmatched. The CDR3 has 17 amino acids. The CDR3 coding sequence is TGTGCCAGCAGCTTACCTGGACAGGGCGGAGCCAAAAACATTCAGTACTTC. The encoded protein is CASSLPGQGGAKNIQYF.

This clone has just a few counts. The genes are TRBV4-1 and TRBJ2-5; D possibly corresponds to TRBD2 (5 bases). Germline-derived CDR1 and CDR2 are MGHRA and YSYEKL. The CDR3 is 13 amino acids. V was clipped by 8 bases and J by 2 bases, with 12 bases between them. The chain's CDR3 is CASARLLQETQYF. CDR3 nucleotide sequence: TGCGCCAGCGCCCGACTACTGCAAGAGACCCAGTACTTC.

This clone came up a few times. This chain joins TRBV6-1 and TRBJ1-5; perhaps TRBD1 as D (5 bases). CDR3 length: 14 amino acids. V was cut by 6 bases and J by 3 bases, with 12 bases left in between. Germline CDR1 MNHNS, CDR2 SASEGT. The CDR3 region has the DNA TGTGCCAGCAGGCCAGGGAGGGTCAATCAGCCCCAGCATTTT. Its translation is CASRPGRVNQPQHF.

J is TRBJ1-5 and V is TRBV19; D might be TRBD1 (6 bases). Germline V gives CDR1 LNHDA, CDR2 SQIVND (reference sequence). This CDR3 is built from 14 residues. V lost 6 bases and J 4 bases, leaving 13 bases between the germline ends. The DNA of the CDR3 is TGTGCCAGTAGAATCAGGGGCGGAAATCAGCCCCAGCATTTT. It translates to CASRIRGGNQPQHF.

The genes are TRBV27 and TRBJ1-1; TRBD1 aligns across 9 bases. With 8 bases clipped from V and 3 bases from J, the junction kept 1 base outside the gene matches. The CDR3 spans 12 residues. Germline CDR1 MNHEY, CDR2 SMNVEV (reference sequence). The CDR3 sequence is CASRTGDTEAFF. Written as DNA, the CDR3 is TGTGCCAGCCGGACAGGGGACACTGAAGCTTTCTTT.

Only one count was recorded for this clone. The genes are TRBV27 and TRBJ1-5; perhaps TRBD1 as D (5 bases). The germline V gene has CDR1 MNHEY and CDR2 SMNVEV (reference sequence). Trimming removed 3 bases at V and 1 base at J, with 13 bases between. This CDR3 is built from 16 residues. The chain's CDR3 is CASSLLGPGSNQPQHF. DNA for the CDR3: TGTGCCAGCAGTTTGCTGGGGCCAGGGAGCAATCAGCCCCAGCATTTT.

In its sample, this clone is medium-sized. The rearrangement joins TRBV10-3 to TRBJ2-7; 8 nucleotides align to TRBD2. Trimming cost V 4 bases and J 3 bases; bases outside gene matches: 5. Germline CDR1 reads ENHRY; CDR2 reads SYGVKD. The CDR3 is 14 residues long. The DNA for the CDR3 is TGTGCCATCAGTGTTAGCGGGGAAAACTACGAGCAGTACTTC. Its translation is CAISVSGENYEQYF.

The J gene is TRBJ1-2, the V gene TRBV6-1; D perhaps matches TRBD1 (5 bases). Germline V lookup: CDR1 MNHNS, CDR2 SASEGT. V lost 1 base, J lost 6 bases, and 9 bases lay in between. The CDR3 is 13 residues long. The DNA for the CDR3 is TGTGCCAGCAGTGAAGGGCAGGGTAATGGCTACACCTTC. This codes for CASSEGQGNGYTF.

This clone was seen a few times. The rearrangement uses TRBV29-1 and TRBJ1-1; D possibly corresponds to TRBD1 (6 bases). Germline V gene data show CDR1 as SQVTM and CDR2 as ANQGSEA. V was clipped by 4 bases and J by 7 bases, with 19 bases between them. This CDR3 is built from 14 residues. DNA of the CDR3: TGCAGCGTTGGAAAGACAGGCACCTTTGATGAAGCTTTCTTT. Its protein is CSVGKTGTFDEAFF.

The chain carries TRBV5-6 and TRBJ1-1; D is unresolved. Germline V gene sequence: CDR1 SGHDT, CDR2 YYEEEE. The CDR3 covers 13 residues. Trimming removed 2 bases at V and 6 bases at J, with 11 bases between. CDR3 sequence: CASSFLQRAEAFF. CDR3 DNA sequence: TGTGCCAGCAGCTTCTTACAGAGGGCTGAAGCTTTCTTT.

The rearrangement uses TRBV6-5 and TRBJ1-1; D unclear. Per the germline V gene, CDR1 is MNHEY and CDR2 is SVGAGI. Trimming stripped 4 bases from V and 2 bases from J, with 8 bases between. The CDR3 is 13 amino acids. CDR3 DNA: TGTGCCAGCAGTTTAAGCTTTAACACTGAAGCTTTCTTT. Translating gives CASSLSFNTEAFF.

V usage is TRBV27 and J usage is TRBJ1-5, with a weak D call TRBD1 (6 bases). V was trimmed by 1 base and J by 5 bases, leaving 12 bases between them. This CDR3 contains 15 residues. Germline V gene data show CDR1 as MNHEY and CDR2 as SMNVEV (reference sequence). The CDR3 reads CASSLFTGRDQPQHF. The CDR3 DNA sequence: TGTGCCAGCAGTTTATTCACAGGGAGGGATCAGCCCCAGCATTTT.

V gene TRBV10-3 combines with J gene TRBJ1-1, with 11 bases lining up with TRBD1. The junction had 12 bases not matched to a gene; V was cut back by 5 bases and J by 4 bases. This CDR3 comprises 17 residues. The V gene's germline CDR1 is ENHRY and CDR2 SYGVKD. The CDR3 DNA is TGTGCCATCAGTCCGCCTGACACCGGGACAGGGGGCACTGAAGCTTTCTTT. Translation: CAISPPDTGTGGTEAFF.

The V and J genes are TRBV15 and TRBJ1-6, with D tentatively TRBD1 (5 bases). The CDR3 extends over 15 amino acids. Between the trimmed V and J ends, which lost 0 bases and 5 bases, there was a span of 8 bases. Germline lookup yields CDR1 LNHNV and CDR2 YYDKDF (reference sequence). CDR3 nucleotides: TGTGCCACCAGCAGAGAAGACAGAGATAATTCACCCCTCCACTTT. It yields the protein CATSREDRDNSPLHF.